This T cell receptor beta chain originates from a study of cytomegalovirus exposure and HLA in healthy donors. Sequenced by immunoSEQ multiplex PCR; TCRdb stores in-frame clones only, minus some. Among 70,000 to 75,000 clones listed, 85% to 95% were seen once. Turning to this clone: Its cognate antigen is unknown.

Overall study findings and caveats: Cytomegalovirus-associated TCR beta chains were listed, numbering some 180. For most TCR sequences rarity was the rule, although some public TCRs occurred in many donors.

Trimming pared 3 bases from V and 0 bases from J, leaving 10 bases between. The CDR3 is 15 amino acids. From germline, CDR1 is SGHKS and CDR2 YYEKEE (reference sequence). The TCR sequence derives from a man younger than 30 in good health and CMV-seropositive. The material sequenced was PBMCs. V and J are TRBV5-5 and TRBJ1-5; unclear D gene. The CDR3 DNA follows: TGTGCCAGCAGCTCGGCCACAGATAGCAATCAGCCCCAGCATTTT. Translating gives CASSSATDSNQPQHF. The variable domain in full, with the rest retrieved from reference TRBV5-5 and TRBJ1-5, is DAGVTQSPTHLIKTRGQQVTLRCSPISGHKSVSWYQQVLGQGPQFIFQYYEKEERGRGNFPDRFSARQFPNYSSELNVNALLLGDSALYLCASSSATDSNQPQHFGDGTRLSIL.